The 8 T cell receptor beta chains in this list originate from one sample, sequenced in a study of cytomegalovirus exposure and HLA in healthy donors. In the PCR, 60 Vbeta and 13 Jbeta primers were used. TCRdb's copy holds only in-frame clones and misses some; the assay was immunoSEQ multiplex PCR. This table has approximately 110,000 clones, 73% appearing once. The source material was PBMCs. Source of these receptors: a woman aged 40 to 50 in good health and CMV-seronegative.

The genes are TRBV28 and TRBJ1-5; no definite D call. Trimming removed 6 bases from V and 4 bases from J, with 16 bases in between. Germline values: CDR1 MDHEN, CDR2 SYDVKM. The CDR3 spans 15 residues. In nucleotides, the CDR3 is TGTGCCAGCAGCCGGAAGCGGGGAATTAATCAGCCCCAGCATTTT. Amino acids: CASSRKRGINQPQHF.

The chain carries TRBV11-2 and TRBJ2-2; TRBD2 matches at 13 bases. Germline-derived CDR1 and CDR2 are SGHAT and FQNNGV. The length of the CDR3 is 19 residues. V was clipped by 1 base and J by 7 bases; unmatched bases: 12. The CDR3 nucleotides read TGTGCCAGCAGCTTAGGACTAGCGGGGGGTCCACTTTCGGGCGGGGAGCTGTTTTTT. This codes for CASSLGLAGGPLSGGELFF.

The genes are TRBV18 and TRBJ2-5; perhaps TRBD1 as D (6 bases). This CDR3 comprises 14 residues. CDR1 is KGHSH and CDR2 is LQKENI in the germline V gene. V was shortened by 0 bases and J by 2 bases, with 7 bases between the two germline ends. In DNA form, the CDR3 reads TGTGCCAGCTCACCACCGACAGGACAAGAGACCCAGTACTTC. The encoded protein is CASSPPTGQETQYF.

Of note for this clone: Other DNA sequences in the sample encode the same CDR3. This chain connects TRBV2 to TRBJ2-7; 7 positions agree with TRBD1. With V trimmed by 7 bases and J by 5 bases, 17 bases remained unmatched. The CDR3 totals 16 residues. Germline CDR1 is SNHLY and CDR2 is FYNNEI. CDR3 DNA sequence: TGTGCCAGCACCCCGGAGAGACAGGGAAGTAATGACGAGCAGTACTTC. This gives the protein CASTPERQGSNDEQYF.

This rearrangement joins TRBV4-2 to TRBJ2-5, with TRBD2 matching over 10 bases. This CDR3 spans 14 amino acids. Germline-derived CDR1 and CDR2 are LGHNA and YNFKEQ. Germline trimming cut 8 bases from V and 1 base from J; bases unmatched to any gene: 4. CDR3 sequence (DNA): TGTGCCAGCGGCGTAGCGGGGGGCCAAGAGACCCAGTACTTC. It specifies CASGVAGGQETQYF.

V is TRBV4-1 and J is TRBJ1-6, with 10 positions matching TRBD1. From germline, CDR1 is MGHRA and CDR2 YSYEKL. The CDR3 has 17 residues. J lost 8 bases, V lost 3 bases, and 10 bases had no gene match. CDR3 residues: CASSQPARDRGHSPLHF. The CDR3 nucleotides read TGCGCCAGCAGCCAGCCGGCCCGGGACAGGGGACATTCACCCCTCCACTTT.

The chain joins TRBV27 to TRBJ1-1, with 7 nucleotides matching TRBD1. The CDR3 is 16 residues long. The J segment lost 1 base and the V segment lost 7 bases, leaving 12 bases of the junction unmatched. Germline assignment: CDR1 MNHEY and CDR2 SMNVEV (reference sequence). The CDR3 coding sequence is TGTGCCAGCACCAAAAGACAGGGAGGAAAGAACACTGAAGCTTTCTTT. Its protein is CASTKRQGGKNTEAFF.

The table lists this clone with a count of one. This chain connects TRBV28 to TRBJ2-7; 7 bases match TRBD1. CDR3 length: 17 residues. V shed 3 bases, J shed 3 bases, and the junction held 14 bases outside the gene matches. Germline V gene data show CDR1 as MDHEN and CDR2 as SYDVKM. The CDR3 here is CASSFVPWPGQFYEQYF. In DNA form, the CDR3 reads TGTGCCAGCAGTTTTGTCCCCTGGCCGGGACAGTTCTACGAGCAGTACTTC.